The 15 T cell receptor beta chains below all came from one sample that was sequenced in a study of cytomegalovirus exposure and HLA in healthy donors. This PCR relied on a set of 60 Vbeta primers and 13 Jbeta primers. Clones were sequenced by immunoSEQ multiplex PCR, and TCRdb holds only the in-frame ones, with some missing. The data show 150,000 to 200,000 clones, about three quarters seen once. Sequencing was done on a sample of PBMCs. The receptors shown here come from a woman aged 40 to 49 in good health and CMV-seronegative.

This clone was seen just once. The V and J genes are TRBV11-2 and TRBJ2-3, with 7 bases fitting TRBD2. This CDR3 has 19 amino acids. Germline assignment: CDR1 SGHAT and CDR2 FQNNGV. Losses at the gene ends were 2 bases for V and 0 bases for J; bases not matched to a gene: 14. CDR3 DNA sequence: TGTGCCAGCAGCTTAAGCGGGATCCCCCCGCTTGCTAGCACAGATACGCAGTATTTT. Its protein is CASSLSGIPPLASTDTQYF.

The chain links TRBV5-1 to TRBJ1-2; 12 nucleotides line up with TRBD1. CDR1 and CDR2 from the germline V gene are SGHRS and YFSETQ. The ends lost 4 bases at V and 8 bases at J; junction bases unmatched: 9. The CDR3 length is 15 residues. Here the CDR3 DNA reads TGCGCCAGCAGCCCATCGGGACAGGGGGCGCGGGGCTACACCTTC. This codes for CASSPSGQGARGYTF.

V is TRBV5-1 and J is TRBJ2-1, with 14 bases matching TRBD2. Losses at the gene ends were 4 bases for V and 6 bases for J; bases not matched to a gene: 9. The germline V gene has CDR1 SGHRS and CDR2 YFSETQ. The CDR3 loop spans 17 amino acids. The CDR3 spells CASSRTSGRSRGNEQFF. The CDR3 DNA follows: TGCGCCAGCAGCCGGACTAGCGGGAGGTCAAGGGGCAATGAGCAGTTCTTC. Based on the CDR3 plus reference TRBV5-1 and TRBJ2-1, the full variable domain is KAGVTQTPRYLIKTRGQQVTLSCSPISGHRSVSWYQQTPGQGLQFLFEYFSETQRNKGNFPGRFSGRQFSNSRSEMNVSTLELGDSALYLCASSRTSGRSRGNEQFFGPGTRLTVL.

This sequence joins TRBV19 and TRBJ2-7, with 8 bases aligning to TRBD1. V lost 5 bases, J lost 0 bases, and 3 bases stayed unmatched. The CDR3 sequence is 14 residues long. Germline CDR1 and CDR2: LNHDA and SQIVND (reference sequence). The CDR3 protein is CASSRQGTSYEQYF. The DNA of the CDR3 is TGTGCCAGTAGTCGACAGGGGACCTCCTACGAGCAGTACTTC.

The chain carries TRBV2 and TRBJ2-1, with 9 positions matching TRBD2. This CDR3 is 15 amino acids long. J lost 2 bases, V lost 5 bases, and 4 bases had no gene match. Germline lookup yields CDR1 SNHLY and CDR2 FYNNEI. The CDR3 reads CASSTLAGTYNEQFF. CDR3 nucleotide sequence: TGTGCCAGCAGTACACTAGCGGGTACCTACAATGAGCAGTTCTTC.

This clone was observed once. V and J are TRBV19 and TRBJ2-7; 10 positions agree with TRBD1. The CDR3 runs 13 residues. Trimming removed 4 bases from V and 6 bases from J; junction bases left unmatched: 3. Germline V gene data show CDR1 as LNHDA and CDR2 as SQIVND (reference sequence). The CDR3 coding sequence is TGTGCCAGTAGTACAAGGGACAGGGGCGAGCAGTACTTC. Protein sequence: CASSTRDRGEQYF.

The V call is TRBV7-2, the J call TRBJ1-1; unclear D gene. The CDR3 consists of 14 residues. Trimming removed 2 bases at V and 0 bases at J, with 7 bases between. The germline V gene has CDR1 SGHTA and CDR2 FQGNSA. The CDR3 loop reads CASSLPVLNTEAFF. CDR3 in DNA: TGTGCCAGCAGCTTACCAGTTCTGAACACTGAAGCTTTCTTT.

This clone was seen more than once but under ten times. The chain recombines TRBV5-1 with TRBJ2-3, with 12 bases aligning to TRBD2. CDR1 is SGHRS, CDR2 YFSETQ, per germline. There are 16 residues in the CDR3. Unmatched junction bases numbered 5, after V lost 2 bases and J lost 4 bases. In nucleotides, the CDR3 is TGCGCCAGCAGCTTTCAGACTAGCGGGAGTCCAGATACGCAGTATTTT. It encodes CASSFQTSGSPDTQYF.

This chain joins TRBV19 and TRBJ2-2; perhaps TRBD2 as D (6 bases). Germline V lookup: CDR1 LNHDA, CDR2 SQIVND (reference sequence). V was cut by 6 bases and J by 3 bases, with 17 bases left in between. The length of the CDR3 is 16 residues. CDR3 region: CASSDRRGIDTGELFF. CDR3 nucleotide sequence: TGTGCCAGTAGCGATAGGAGGGGTATTGACACCGGGGAGCTGTTTTTT.

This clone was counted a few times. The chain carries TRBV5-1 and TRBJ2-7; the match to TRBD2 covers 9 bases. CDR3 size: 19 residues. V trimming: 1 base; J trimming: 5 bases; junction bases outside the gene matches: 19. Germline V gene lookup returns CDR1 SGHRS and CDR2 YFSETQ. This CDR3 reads CASSLKIRLAGLRANEQYF. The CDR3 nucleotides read TGCGCCAGCAGCTTGAAGATTCGGCTAGCGGGATTAAGGGCCAACGAGCAGTACTTC.

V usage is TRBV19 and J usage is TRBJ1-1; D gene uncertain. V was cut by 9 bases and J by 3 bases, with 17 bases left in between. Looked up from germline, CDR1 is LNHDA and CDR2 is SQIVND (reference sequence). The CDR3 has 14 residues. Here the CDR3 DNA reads TGTGCCAGACTTTCGGAGAATCGGGACACTGAAGCTTTCTTT. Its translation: CARLSENRDTEAFF.

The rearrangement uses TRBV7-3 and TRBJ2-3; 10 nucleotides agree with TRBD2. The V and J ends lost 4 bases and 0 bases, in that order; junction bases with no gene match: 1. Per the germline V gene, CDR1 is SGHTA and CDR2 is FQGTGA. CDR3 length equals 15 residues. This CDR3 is CASSSSGSSTDTQYF. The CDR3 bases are TGTGCCAGCAGCTCTAGCGGGAGCAGCACAGATACGCAGTATTTT.

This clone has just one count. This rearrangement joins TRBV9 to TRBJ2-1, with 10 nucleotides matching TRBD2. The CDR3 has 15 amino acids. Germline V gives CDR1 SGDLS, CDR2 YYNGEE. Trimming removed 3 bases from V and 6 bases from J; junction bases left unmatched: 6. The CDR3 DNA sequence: TGTGCCAGCAGCGCGACTAGCGGGTCCGTCAATGAGCAGTTCTTC. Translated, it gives CASSATSGSVNEQFF. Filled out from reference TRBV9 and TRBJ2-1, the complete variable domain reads DSGVTQTPKHLITATGQRVTLRCSPRSGDLSVYWYQQSLDQGLQFLIQYYNGEERAKGNILERFSAQQFPDLHSELNLSSLELGDSALYFCASSATSGSVNEQFFGPGTRLTVL.

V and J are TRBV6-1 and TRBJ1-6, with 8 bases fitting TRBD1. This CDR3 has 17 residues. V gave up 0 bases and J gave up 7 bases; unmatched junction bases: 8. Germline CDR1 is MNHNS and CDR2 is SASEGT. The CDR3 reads CASSEARTGLGNSPLHF. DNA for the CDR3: TGTGCCAGCAGTGAAGCGAGGACAGGGTTAGGGAATTCACCCCTCCACTTT.

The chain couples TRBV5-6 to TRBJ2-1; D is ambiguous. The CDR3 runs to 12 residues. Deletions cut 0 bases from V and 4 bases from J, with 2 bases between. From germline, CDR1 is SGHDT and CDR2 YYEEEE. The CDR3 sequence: CASSLAYNEQFF. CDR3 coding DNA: TGTGCCAGCAGCTTGGCTTACAATGAGCAGTTCTTC.